Each of the 31 T cell receptor beta chains below was sequenced from the same sample in a study of beta chain features in type 1 diabetes. Antigens for these TCRs are unknown. The authors reverse transcribed all of the isolated RNA, so sequencing captured expressed TCRB transcripts. Method: immunoSEQ multiplex PCR; TCRdb's copy keeps in-frame clones and lacks some. The table shows 300,000 to 350,000 clones, with approximately 13% occurring only once. General study points: TCRB CDR3 length was moderately but significantly reduced in all four CD4+ subsets of Type 1 diabetes patients.

The material sequenced was naive CD4+ T cells from blood. All receptors derive from a woman aged 18-29 years with type 1 diabetes.

The V and J genes are TRBV5-1 and TRBJ2-3, with 11 positions matching TRBD2. The CDR3 extends over 18 amino acids. With V trimmed by 3 bases and J by 1 base, 10 bases remained unmatched. Germline values: CDR1 SGHRS, CDR2 YFSETQ. CDR3 DNA sequence: TGCGCCAGCAGCTCCTCCGGGACTAGCGGCCTGCGCACAGATACGCAGTATTTT. This sequence encodes CASSSSGTSGLRTDTQYF. Filled out from reference TRBV5-1 and TRBJ2-3, the complete variable domain reads KAGVTQTPRYLIKTRGQQVTLSCSPISGHRSVSWYQQTPGQGLQFLFEYFSETQRNKGNFPGRFSGRQFSNSRSEMNVSTLELGDSALYLCASSSSGTSGLRTDTQYFGPGTRLTVL.

The chain combines TRBV27 with TRBJ2-3; D is uncertain. V lost 5 bases, J lost 0 bases, and 9 bases lay in between. This CDR3 contains 14 residues. Germline loops: CDR1 MNHEY, CDR2 SMNVEV (reference sequence). In DNA form, the CDR3 reads TGTGCCAGCAGTCCCGCTACTAGCACAGATACGCAGTATTTT. Protein: CASSPATSTDTQYF.

J is TRBJ1-2 and V is TRBV28; 11 bases agree with TRBD1. The CDR3 loop spans 15 amino acids. V dropped 4 bases and J dropped 3; count of bases not matched to a gene: 4. CDR1 and CDR2 from the germline V gene are MDHEN and SYDVKM. CDR3 region: CASSSPGQGDYGYTF. CDR3 bases: TGTGCCAGCAGTTCCCCGGGACAGGGGGACTATGGCTACACCTTC.

This clone was seen only a few times. The chain combines TRBV21-1 with TRBJ2-1; TRBD1, as called in the table, went unchecked against the DNA. TRBV21-1 is a known pseudogene. The length of the CDR3 is 14 residues. This chain's CDR3 is CASSPDPKGGEQFF. The CDR3 region has the DNA TGTGCCAGCAGCCCGGACCCGAAAGGGGGTGAGCAGTTCTTC.

J is TRBJ2-5 and V is TRBV19, with D possibly matching TRBD1 (5 bases). CDR1 and CDR2 (germline): LNHDA, SQIVND (reference sequence). This CDR3 region has 16 residues. Trimming removed 5 bases from V and 4 bases from J, with 20 bases in between. The CDR3 coding sequence is TGTGCCAGTAGTCCGACACCCCAGGGTATAGGAGAGACCCAGTACTTC. Protein sequence: CASSPTPQGIGETQYF.

This clone was seen just once. The chain combines TRBV18 with TRBJ2-7; 11 bases match TRBD1. CDR3 length equals 15 residues. Per the germline V gene, CDR1 is KGHSH and CDR2 is LQKENI. The J segment lost 3 bases and the V segment lost 3 bases, leaving 4 bases of the junction unmatched. The CDR3 spells CASSPGQGARYEQYF. The CDR3 DNA sequence: TGTGCCAGCTCACCCGGACAGGGGGCCCGCTACGAGCAGTACTTC.

The V call is TRBV19, the J call TRBJ2-1; no reliable D call. Germline V lookup: CDR1 LNHDA, CDR2 SQIVND (reference sequence). V dropped 1 base and J dropped 4 bases, with 5 bases sitting between them. The CDR3 spans 13 residues. In DNA, the CDR3 is TGTGCCAGTAGTATAGTTCAATACAATGAGCAGTTCTTC. Translated: CASSIVQYNEQFF.

This chain connects TRBV5-1 to TRBJ1-1; tentatively, D is TRBD1 (6 bases). Germline values: CDR1 SGHRS, CDR2 YFSETQ. The CDR3 is 15 amino acids. V was clipped by 0 bases and J by 1 base, with 10 bases between them. The CDR3 DNA reads as TGCGCCAGCAGCTTGGGGGGGGGACAGAACACTGAAGCTTTCTTT. Amino acids: CASSLGGGQNTEAFF. The variable domain in full, with the rest retrieved from reference TRBV5-1 and TRBJ1-1, is KAGVTQTPRYLIKTRGQQVTLSCSPISGHRSVSWYQQTPGQGLQFLFEYFSETQRNKGNFPGRFSGRQFSNSRSEMNVSTLELGDSALYLCASSLGGGQNTEAFFGQGTRLTVV.

In its sample, this clone was seen a few times. The gene calls are TRBV7-9 and TRBJ2-6, with 9 bases lining up with TRBD1. The CDR3 spans 19 residues. Germline CDR1 is SEHNR and CDR2 is FQNEAQ (reference sequence). V lost 4 bases, J lost 1 base, and 11 bases stayed unmatched. The CDR3 region is CASSSLAVGTGSGANVLTF. DNA for the CDR3: TGTGCCAGCAGCTCCCTGGCTGTAGGGACAGGGTCTGGGGCCAACGTCCTGACTTTC.

The genes are TRBV7-2 and TRBJ2-1; 15 bases agree with TRBD2. Germline trimming cut 1 base from V and 5 bases from J; bases unmatched to any gene: 0. Germline assignment: CDR1 SGHTA and CDR2 FQGNSA. The length of the CDR3 is 16 residues. The CDR3, as DNA: TGTGCCAGCAGCTTAGGGACTAGCGGGAGGGACAATGAGCAGTTCTTC. It specifies CASSLGTSGRDNEQFF.

This clone was counted a few times. The V gene is TRBV30, the J gene TRBJ2-7, with 11 bases fitting TRBD2. This CDR3 has 14 residues. The trim removed 4 bases at V and 1 base at J, leaving 3 bases unmatched. Germline V CDR1 and CDR2: GTSNPN, SVGIG (reference sequence). The CDR3 protein is CAWMGLADSYEQYV. The DNA of the CDR3 is TGTGCCTGGATGGGACTAGCGGATTCCTACGAGCAGTACGTC.

In its sample, this clone was seen a few times. The chain is built from TRBV5-4 and TRBJ2-1; 11 positions agree with TRBD2. Germline CDR1 reads SGHNT; CDR2 reads YYREEE (reference sequence). Trimming cost V 1 base and J 9 bases; bases outside gene matches: 6. The CDR3 runs to 15 residues. The CDR3 nucleotides read TGTGCCAGCAGCTTGCCCGGGACTAGCGGACTTGAGCAGTTCTTC. Translation gives CASSLPGTSGLEQFF.

This clone was picked up a small number of times. The J gene is TRBJ2-2, the V gene TRBV5-4; D is perhaps TRBD2 (6 bases). The ends were cut back, 0 bases at V and 5 bases at J, with 11 bases in the middle. The germline CDR1 and CDR2 sequences are SGHNT and YYREEE (reference sequence). The CDR3 extends over 15 amino acids. The CDR3 sequence is CASSLEGGRTGELFF. In DNA form, the CDR3 reads TGTGCCAGCAGCTTGGAGGGAGGTCGGACCGGGGAGCTGTTTTTT. The full variable domain, rest sourced from reference TRBV5-4 and TRBJ2-2, is ETGVTQSPTHLIKTRGQQVTLRCSSQSGHNTVSWYQQALGQGPQFIFQYYREEENGRGNFPPRFSGLQFPNYSSELNVNALELDDSALYLCASSLEGGRTGELFFGEGSRLTVL.

V is TRBV25-1 and J is TRBJ2-7, with 7 bases matching TRBD1. Germline lookup yields CDR1 MGHDK and CDR2 SYGVNS. There are 16 residues in the CDR3. V shed 9 bases, J shed 4 bases, and the junction held 18 bases outside the gene matches. CDR3 in amino acids: CASGGHTGTDFYEQYV. In nucleotides, the CDR3 is TGTGCCAGTGGGGGCCATACCGGGACAGATTTTTACGAGCAGTACGTC.

The chain employs TRBV11-2 and TRBJ2-1; 8 bases are a match to TRBD2. This CDR3 has 16 amino acids. The V segment lost 1 base and the J segment 8 bases; nucleotides outside the gene matches: 10. The germline gives CDR1 SGHAT, CDR2 FQNNGV. The CDR3 nucleotides read TGTGCCAGCAGCTTAGGCAGAGGCGGGAGGAAGTATGAGCAGTTCTTC. Its protein is CASSLGRGGRKYEQFF.

The chain carries TRBV30 and TRBJ2-5, with TRBD2 matching 9 bases. Germline V gives CDR1 GTSNPN, CDR2 SVGIG (reference sequence). The CDR3 contains 14 residues. CDR3 amino acids: CASSSGNFQETQYF. The CDR3 DNA reads TGTGCATCCTCTAGCGGGAACTTCCAAGAGACCCAGTACTTC. The entire variable domain, with the rest obtained from reference TRBV30 and TRBJ2-5, is as follows: SQTIHQWPATLVQPVGSPLSLECTVEGTSNPNLYWYRQAAGRGLQLLFYSVGIGQISSEVPQNLSASRPQDRQFILSSKKLLLSDSGFYLCASSSGNFQETQYFGPGTRLLVL.

The chain joins TRBV19 to TRBJ1-5; 9 bases fit TRBD1. CDR1 and CDR2 from the germline V gene are LNHDA and SQIVND (reference sequence). V lost 0 bases to trimming and J lost 6 bases; unmatched junction nucleotides: 3. The CDR3 is 15 residues long. DNA for the CDR3: TGTGCCAGTAGTATAGATGGACAGGGGCGTCAGCCCCAGCATTTT. This translates into CASSIDGQGRQPQHF.

There are a few counts of this clone. This chain joins TRBV5-6 and TRBJ1-1; TRBD1 aligns across 7 bases. The CDR3 runs to 16 residues. Unmatched junction bases numbered 9, after V lost 0 bases and J lost 4 bases. CDR1 SGHDT and CDR2 YYEEEE come from the germline V gene. The CDR3 loop reads CASSLGQGLTSTEAFF. The CDR3 region has the DNA TGTGCCAGCAGCTTGGGACAGGGATTGACTAGCACTGAAGCTTTCTTT.

V usage is TRBV6-6 and J usage is TRBJ2-5, with TRBD2 matching 11 bases. J gave up 6 bases and V 5 bases, and 5 bases lay outside the gene matches. Per the germline V gene, CDR1 is MNHNY and CDR2 is SVGAGI (reference sequence). The CDR3 length is 14 residues. The CDR3 spells CASSETSGTKTQYF. The CDR3 DNA follows: TGTGCCAGCAGTGAGACTAGCGGGACCAAGACCCAGTACTTC.

This clone was counted only a few times. V and J are TRBV5-4 and TRBJ1-4; the D is unclear. This CDR3 has 14 residues. Germline CDR1 reads SGHNT; CDR2 reads YYREEE (reference sequence). V gave up 3 bases and J gave up 5 bases, with 11 bases separating them. As DNA, the CDR3 is TGTGCCAGCAGCTCAGCCGGGAGAAATGAAAAACTGTTTTTT. Translation gives CASSSAGRNEKLFF.

With respect to this clone: The identical CDR3 is also encoded by other nucleotide sequences in the sample. The chain uses TRBV9 and TRBJ2-1, with D perhaps matching TRBD1 (6 bases). The CDR3 totals 15 residues. The germline V gene has CDR1 SGDLS and CDR2 YYNGEE. The V end was cut by 0 bases, the J end by 1 base, with 8 bases between. CDR3 residues: CASSVGTGSYNEQFF. The DNA for the CDR3 is TGTGCCAGCAGCGTAGGTACAGGGTCCTACAATGAGCAGTTCTTC.

This clone was counted only a few times. The chain uses TRBV5-1 and TRBJ1-5; D unresolved. This CDR3 has 14 residues. The V end was cut by 4 bases, the J end by 5 bases, with 13 bases between. Germline V gene sequence: CDR1 SGHRS, CDR2 YFSETQ. This CDR3 is CASSLRPGDQPQHF. As DNA, the CDR3 is TGCGCCAGCAGCCTCCGCCCCGGGGATCAGCCCCAGCATTTT.

This clone has a handful of counts. V is TRBV30 and J is TRBJ2-3; 9 bases are shared with TRBD2. This CDR3 is 15 amino acids long. With 2 bases clipped from V and 6 bases from J, the junction kept 9 bases outside the gene matches. CDR1 is GTSNPN and CDR2 is SVGIG in the germline V gene (reference sequence). The CDR3 sequence is CAWSLSAGGRDTQYF. The CDR3 DNA sequence: TGTGCCTGGAGTCTCTCGGCGGGAGGGAGGGATACGCAGTATTTT.

The CDR3 DNA is TGTGCCAGCAGCAATATAGCGGGAGTTGGTACAGATACGCAGTATTTT. This sequence encodes CASSNIAGVGTDTQYF. V is TRBV13 and J is TRBJ2-3; 9 bases match TRBD2. The CDR3 runs 16 residues. With V trimmed by 5 bases and J by 3 bases, 9 bases remained unmatched. Germline lookup yields CDR1 PRHDT and CDR2 FYEKMQ (reference sequence).

This chain uses TRBV2 with TRBJ2-1; a possible D gene is TRBD2 (6 bases). Trimming cost V 6 bases and J 0 bases, with 15 bases left between them. The CDR3 length is 16 residues. Per the germline V gene, CDR1 is SNHLY and CDR2 is FYNNEI. CDR3 bases: TGTGCCAGCAGGGGGAGCGGGCGGAGCTCCTACAATGAGCAGTTCTTC. This codes for CASRGSGRSSYNEQFF.

This clone was counted between two and nine times. This chain links TRBV27 with TRBJ2-1, with 11 bases identical to TRBD2. Germline-derived CDR1 and CDR2 are MNHEY and SMNVEV (reference sequence). Losses at the gene ends were 6 bases for V and 4 bases for J; bases not matched to a gene: 11. The length of the CDR3 is 17 residues. Here the CDR3 DNA reads TGTGCCAGCAGCCCATTACCGGGACTAGCGGATTACAATGAGCAGTTCTTC. It translates to CASSPLPGLADYNEQFF.

The chain couples TRBV19 to TRBJ2-4, with 9 bases lining up with TRBD1. Germline V gene lookup returns CDR1 LNHDA and CDR2 SQIVND (reference sequence). J lost 0 bases, V lost 9 bases, and 12 bases had no gene match. This CDR3 comprises 17 residues. The CDR3 reads CARCDRDRDLAKNIQYF. The CDR3 DNA reads TGTGCCAGATGCGACCGGGACAGGGATCTAGCCAAAAACATTCAGTACTTC.

The rearrangement links TRBV4-3 to TRBJ2-1; 8 bases are a match to TRBD2. The V gene's germline CDR1 is LGHNA and CDR2 YSLEER. With 2 bases clipped from V and 4 bases from J, the junction kept 7 bases outside the gene matches. The CDR3 loop spans 16 amino acids. This CDR3 is CASSQPSGGRYNEQFF. The CDR3, as DNA: TGCGCCAGCAGCCAACCCTCGGGAGGGAGGTACAATGAGCAGTTCTTC.

This clone showed up just a few times. This chain uses TRBV28 with TRBJ2-4; tentative D call: TRBD1 (6 bases). The CDR3 covers 16 residues. Germline V gene lookup returns CDR1 MDHEN and CDR2 SYDVKM. The V end lost 5 bases, the J end lost 0 bases, and 14 bases lay between the germline ends. The DNA for the CDR3 is TGTGCCAGCAGTCAGACAGGAAACTTAGCCAAAAACATTCAGTACTTC. Its protein is CASSQTGNLAKNIQYF.

This clone was seen a few times. V gene TRBV7-9 combines with J gene TRBJ1-4, with D possibly TRBD1 on 6 matching bases. The CDR3 is made up of 14 amino acids. CDR1 and CDR2 from the germline V gene are SEHNR and FQNEAQ (reference sequence). Trimming removed 6 bases at V and 3 bases at J, with 11 bases between. CDR3 nucleotide sequence: TGTGCCAGCAGGGCTGGGGGCTCTAATGAAAAACTGTTTTTT. This sequence encodes CASRAGGSNEKLFF.

There are a few counts of this clone. V gene TRBV14 combines with J gene TRBJ2-3, with TRBD2 matching over 9 bases. V lost 2 bases to trimming and J lost 2 bases; unmatched junction nucleotides: 8. CDR1 is SGHDN and CDR2 is FVKESK in the germline V gene. The CDR3 is 17 amino acids. The CDR3 DNA sequence: TGTGCCAGCAGCCAAAGGACTAGCGCAGACTTCACAGATACGCAGTATTTT. It is translated as CASSQRTSADFTDTQYF.